Below are 27 T cell receptor beta chains sequenced from a single sample in a study of T cells in tuberculosis. Time point defined: new active TB diagnosis, blood taken before or within 7 days of starting treatment. Sequenced by immunoSEQ multiplex PCR; TCRdb stores in-frame clones only, minus some. The sample includes roughly 31,000 clones, about 83% of them seen just once. This sample comprised PBMCs, obtained at tuberculosis diagnosis. Receptors were obtained from an adult with tuberculosis.

The chain uses TRBV6-5 and TRBJ2-1; 9 bases line up with TRBD1. V gave up 4 bases and J gave up 7 bases; unmatched junction bases: 5. This CDR3 is 14 amino acids long. CDR1 and CDR2 (germline): MNHEY, SVGAGI. The DNA of the CDR3 is TGTGCCAGCAGTTGGGACAGGGTTAAGAATGAGCAGTTCTTC. This encodes CASSWDRVKNEQFF.

V is TRBV6-6 and J is TRBJ1-2, with TRBD1 identical over 7 bases. The CDR3 is 12 amino acids. The ends lost 5 bases at V and 7 bases at J; junction bases unmatched: 4. The germline CDR1 and CDR2 sequences are MNHNY and SVGAGI (reference sequence). Written as DNA, the CDR3 is TGTGCCAGCAGTCACGACAGGGCTGGCTACACCTTC. As protein: CASSHDRAGYTF.

This chain links TRBV2 with TRBJ2-1; D may be TRBD1 (5 bases). Between the trimmed V and J ends, which lost 8 bases and 2 bases, there was a span of 16 bases. This CDR3 is 15 amino acids long. Germline assignment: CDR1 SNHLY and CDR2 FYNNEI. CDR3 in DNA: TGTGCCAGCTTTTCTATGGGGCTGGCCTACAATGAGCAGTTCTTC. Translation: CASFSMGLAYNEQFF.

J is TRBJ2-2 and V is TRBV19; 13 bases agree with TRBD2. CDR3 size: 14 residues. Germline-derived CDR1 and CDR2 are LNHDA and SQIVND (reference sequence). The V segment lost 6 bases and the J segment 7 bases; nucleotides outside the gene matches: 2. The CDR3 region has the DNA TGTGCCAGTAGCCGGACTAGCGGGAGCGGGGAGCTGTTTTTT. Encoded protein: CASSRTSGSGELFF. Complete variable domain (other parts from reference TRBV19 and TRBJ2-2): DGGITQSPKYLFRKEGQNVTLSCEQNLNHDAMYWYRQDPGQGLRLIYYSQIVNDFQKGDIAEGYSVSREKKESFPLTVTSAQKNPTAFYLCASSRTSGSGELFFGEGSRLTVL.

V and J are TRBV11-2 and TRBJ1-2; D might be TRBD1 (5 bases). The germline V and J ends were trimmed by 6 bases and 7 bases, with 15 bases remaining between them. This CDR3 is 13 amino acids long. The germline gives CDR1 SGHAT, CDR2 FQNNGV. CDR3 bases: TGTGCCAGCAGTCAAACAGGAGCTAGTGGCTACACCTTC. Amino acids: CASSQTGASGYTF. The whole variable domain, filled in from reference TRBV11-2 and TRBJ1-2, reads EAGVAQSPRYKIIEKRQSVAFWCNPISGHATLYWYQQILGQGPKLLIQFQNNGVVDDSQLPKDRFSAERLKGVDSTLKIQPAKLEDSAVYLCASSQTGASGYTFGSGTRLTVV.

The J gene is TRBJ2-7, the V gene TRBV27, with 14 bases fitting TRBD2. The CDR3 is 15 amino acids. Trimming removed 6 bases from V and 4 bases from J; junction bases left unmatched: 5. The germline gives CDR1 MNHEY, CDR2 SMNVEV (reference sequence). CDR3 in DNA: TGTGCCAGCAGGACTAGCGGGGGGGCTTGGTACGAGCAGTACTTC. Amino acids: CASRTSGGAWYEQYF.

V gene TRBV4-1 combines with J gene TRBJ1-1; maybe TRBD1 (6 bases). Germline V lookup: CDR1 MGHRA, CDR2 YSYEKL. The V and J ends lost 0 bases and 10 bases respectively, with 18 bases between them. The CDR3 extends over 15 amino acids. CDR3 bases: TGCGCCAGCAGCCAAGAGACAGGTTGGGGTGGGGGAGCTTTCTTT. Translation: CASSQETGWGGGAFF.

The table lists this clone with a count of one. The chain is built from TRBV5-1 and TRBJ2-3; D is perhaps TRBD2 (6 bases). V lost 0 bases and J 5 bases, leaving 16 bases between the germline ends. Per the germline V gene, CDR1 is SGHRS and CDR2 is YFSETQ. CDR3 length: 16 amino acids. CDR3 bases: TGCGCCAGCAGCTTGGCCGGGACTTCCGTGGGAGATACGCAGTATTTT. This codes for CASSLAGTSVGDTQYF.

The genes are TRBV6-5 and TRBJ2-7, with 9 bases lining up with TRBD2. The CDR3 is 13 amino acids. CDR1 MNHEY and CDR2 SVGAGI come from the germline V gene. Trimming at V came to 8 bases and at J to 3 bases, leaving 5 bases not matched to a gene. In nucleotides, the CDR3 is TGTGCCAGCCGAAAGACTAGCGGCTACGAGCAGTACTTC. Its protein product is CASRKTSGYEQYF.

The J gene is TRBJ2-5, the V gene TRBV2, with 10 bases that match TRBD1. The CDR3 has 15 residues. The V gene end was trimmed by 4 bases and the J gene end by 5 bases; junction bases not matched to a gene: 7. Germline V lookup: CDR1 SNHLY, CDR2 FYNNEI. The CDR3 DNA follows: TGTGCCAGCAGTGGACAGGGGGCCGCTTATGAGACCCAGTACTTC. Amino acid sequence: CASSGQGAAYETQYF.

This clone appeared once. V is TRBV15 and J is TRBJ2-3; 15 nucleotides align to TRBD2. Germline V gene sequence: CDR1 LNHNV, CDR2 YYDKDF (reference sequence). With 1 base clipped from V and 4 bases from J, the junction kept 0 bases outside the gene matches. There are 16 residues in the CDR3. CDR3 region: CATSRGTSGGADTQYF. CDR3 DNA: TGTGCCACCAGCAGAGGGACTAGCGGGGGGGCAGATACGCAGTATTTT.

The rearrangement joins TRBV7-8 to TRBJ1-4; no reliable D call. Germline CDR1 SGHVS, CDR2 FQNEAQ. The CDR3 loop spans 14 amino acids. V was trimmed by 5 bases and J by 4 bases, leaving 11 bases between them. CDR3 sequence (DNA): TGTGCCAGCAGCCTGGGCCCCTATAATGAAAAACTGTTTTTT. Translation: CASSLGPYNEKLFF.

This clone showed up just once. V and J are TRBV27 and TRBJ1-1; D might be TRBD1 (6 bases). The CDR3 is 16 amino acids. Per germline, CDR1 MNHEY and CDR2 SMNVEV (reference sequence). Trimming removed 4 bases from V and 0 bases from J, with 15 bases in between. For the CDR3, the DNA is TGTGCCAGCAGTTCCCTAACACAGGGAATGAACACTGAAGCTTTCTTT. Residues: CASSSLTQGMNTEAFF.

The gene calls are TRBV6-5 and TRBJ1-1; 8 nucleotides line up with TRBD1. The CDR3 extends over 12 amino acids. With 5 bases clipped from V and 11 bases from J, the junction kept 7 bases outside the gene matches. Per the germline V gene, CDR1 is MNHEY and CDR2 is SVGAGI. Here the CDR3 DNA reads TGTGCCAGCAGTGAGGACAGGGCTAAGGCTTTCTTT. The encoded protein is CASSEDRAKAFF.

CDR3 in DNA: TGTGCCAGCCCGTCGGTTTTCGAGACCCAGTACTTC. As protein: CASPSVFETQYF. The V gene is TRBV6-5, the J gene TRBJ2-5; D unclear. Per the germline V gene, CDR1 is MNHEY and CDR2 is SVGAGI. The CDR3 is made up of 12 amino acids. Between the trimmed V and J ends, which lost 8 bases and 5 bases, there was a span of 12 bases.

J is TRBJ2-3 and V is TRBV5-1, with 8 nucleotides matching TRBD1. The V and J ends lost 0 bases and 6 bases, in that order; junction bases with no gene match: 6. The CDR3 spans 15 residues. CDR1 is SGHRS, CDR2 YFSETQ, per germline. CDR3 sequence: CASSLDARGLDTQYF. DNA for the CDR3: TGCGCCAGCAGCTTGGACGCCAGGGGGCTTGATACGCAGTATTTT.

The chain links TRBV6-1 to TRBJ1-5, with unresolved D. This CDR3 is 13 amino acids long. Germline V CDR1 and CDR2: MNHNS, SASEGT. Trimming removed 2 bases from V and 6 bases from J, with 8 bases in between. The CDR3 is CASSERFTQPQHF. In DNA, the CDR3 is TGTGCCAGCAGTGAACGGTTTACTCAGCCCCAGCATTTT.

The count of this clone is one. V is TRBV30 and J is TRBJ1-2; D not resolved. The CDR3 sequence is 16 residues long. Trimming removed 1 base at V and 5 bases at J, with 20 bases between. In germline, CDR1 is GTSNPN, CDR2 SVGIG (reference sequence). CDR3: CAWSAKRGGNSYGYTF. The CDR3 DNA is TGTGCCTGGAGTGCCAAACGGGGAGGAAACAGTTATGGCTACACCTTC.

This clone was detected only once. The chain combines TRBV5-1 with TRBJ2-1, with 14 bases identical to TRBD2. Trimming at V came to 3 bases and at J to 0 bases, leaving 11 bases not matched to a gene. The CDR3 length is 20 residues. CDR1 SGHRS and CDR2 YFSETQ come from the germline V gene. The CDR3 coding sequence is TGCGCCAGCAGCTCGGGGACTAGCGGGAGTTTTTTTAGCTCCTACAATGAGCAGTTCTTC. It is translated as CASSSGTSGSFFSSYNEQFF.

The genes are TRBV15 and TRBJ1-5, with D hard to call. Germline V gene lookup returns CDR1 LNHNV and CDR2 YYDKDF (reference sequence). CDR3 length equals 16 residues. V was clipped by 1 base and J by 2 bases, with 12 bases between them. This CDR3 is CATSRVTGNGNQPQHF. Written as DNA, the CDR3 is TGTGCCACCAGCAGAGTCACTGGTAATGGCAATCAGCCCCAGCATTTT.

This chain joins TRBV28 and TRBJ1-1; D may be TRBD1 (6 bases). CDR1 is MDHEN and CDR2 is SYDVKM in the germline V gene. CDR3 size: 16 residues. The germline V and J ends were trimmed by 2 bases and 0 bases, with 13 bases remaining between them. The CDR3 protein is CASSLRDIVLNTEAFF. The CDR3 nucleotides are TGTGCCAGCAGTTTAAGGGACATCGTGTTGAACACTGAAGCTTTCTTT.

The chain uses TRBV4-1 and TRBJ2-7; TRBD2 agrees at 8 bases. Germline assignment: CDR1 MGHRA and CDR2 YSYEKL. The CDR3 length is 15 residues. After removal of 0 bases from V and 4 bases from J, the junction contained 5 bases not matched to a gene. In nucleotides, the CDR3 is TGCGCCAGCAGCCAAGATCACGGGAGGGCATACGAGCAGTACTTC. It codes for CASSQDHGRAYEQYF.

The CDR3 is CSVRSSDRGRDTF. CDR3 coding DNA: TGCAGCGTTAGGTCGTCCGACAGGGGGCGGGACACCTTC. This chain joins TRBV29-1 and TRBJ1-2; 10 bases agree with TRBD1. The CDR3 sequence is 13 residues long. The germline V gene has CDR1 SQVTM and CDR2 ANQGSEA. V lost 5 bases, J lost 12 bases, and 12 bases stayed unmatched.

The V and J genes are TRBV19 and TRBJ2-7, with a possible D match to TRBD1 (6 bases). The CDR3 loop spans 15 amino acids. Germline V gene sequence: CDR1 LNHDA, CDR2 SQIVND (reference sequence). Trimming cost V 4 bases and J 3 bases, with 16 bases left between them. The CDR3 sequence is CASSTRPARGYEQYF. In nucleotides, the CDR3 is TGTGCCAGTAGTACCCGACCCGCCAGGGGCTACGAGCAGTACTTC.

V is TRBV5-1 and J is TRBJ2-7; tentatively, D is TRBD1 (6 bases). V was trimmed by 5 bases and J by 6 bases, leaving 18 bases between them. There are 14 residues in the CDR3. Germline V CDR1 and CDR2: SGHRS, YFSETQ. The CDR3 spells CASSSRTANGEQYF. CDR3 DNA: TGCGCCAGCAGTTCGAGGACAGCAAATGGCGAGCAGTACTTC.

The V and J genes are TRBV27 and TRBJ1-1; 9 positions match TRBD1. CDR3 length equals 15 residues. Germline CDR1 reads MNHEY; CDR2 reads SMNVEV (reference sequence). Unmatched junction bases numbered 7, after V lost 6 bases and J lost 2 bases. In nucleotides, the CDR3 is TGTGCCAGCAGAGGACAGGGGAGTGGAAACACTGAAGCTTTCTTT. Protein: CASRGQGSGNTEAFF.

The V call is TRBV29-1, the J call TRBJ2-3; a weak D match, TRBD2 (5 bases). CDR3 length: 13 amino acids. V was trimmed by 4 bases and J by 0 bases, leaving 8 bases between them. CDR1 and CDR2 from the germline V gene are SQVTM and ANQGSEA. In DNA, the CDR3 is TGCAGCGTTGTACCGGGGAGCACAGATACGCAGTATTTT. Translated: CSVVPGSTDTQYF.